This T cell receptor beta chain came from a study of T cell responses to AZD1222 COVID-19 vaccine. Study outcomes and limitations: Repertoire sampling was restricted to post-peak T cell response timepoints.

TCRdb keeps only in-frame clones here, not all; method: immunoSEQ multiplex PCR. The table shows about 67,000 clones, with less than 90% occurring only once. As for this clone: Antigen unknown.

CDR1 is LNHDA and CDR2 is SQIVND in the germline V gene (reference sequence). With 4 bases clipped from V and 6 bases from J, the junction kept 3 bases outside the gene matches. This CDR3 contains 13 residues. This chain joins TRBV19 and TRBJ2-1, with TRBD1 identical over 7 bases. Sequenced material: peripheral blood, taken on day 0 of AZD1222 vaccination. The TCR comes from an adult in good health. In nucleotides, the CDR3 is TGTGCCAGTAGTACGGGACAGCTCAATGAGCAGTTCTTC. Translated: CASSTGQLNEQFF.